This T cell receptor beta chain derives from a study of identifying expanded T cells in peripheral blood (dated by TCRdb to between 2018 and 2020). Broadly, across the study: Technical replicates were generated by sequencing separate aliquots of the same genomic DNA pool, and four replicates were compared pairwise.

For CDR1 and CDR2, the germline V gene lists SGHRS and YFSETQ. V loses 4 bases of germline sequence and J loses 7 bases, and the interval between the two ends is 21 bases. The CDR3 covers 16 residues, taking in both the cysteine and the phenylalanine. CDR3 DNA is the only sequence kept; it has 48 bases, read in frame from the first base. No immune events, such as infections, were documented for the healthy donors during the collection period. To calibrate time-dependent variance in a beta-binomial model of T-cell clone differential abundance, blood repertoires from healthy donors were used as a training cohort. The training cohort comprised approximately 10 healthy donors, 3 female and 7 male. The donors were between roughly 25 and 70 years old, with an average age of roughly 40 years. Whole blood from each healthy donor was obtained from a commercial supplier and was collected at three time points around 2 weeks apart. For immunosequencing, genomic DNA was extracted from unsorted whole blood.

Comments on this clone: This receptor's antigen is unknown. Base qualities were left out, and no much larger clone turns up one base away.

What the study reported, not specific to this receptor: Approximately 1.2 differentially abundant clones were flagged by the binomial model between technical replicates, whereas about 17 and 20 were flagged over around two weeks and four weeks, respectively. The beta-binomial model significantly reduced the number of clones called differentially abundant and the false-positive rate across all healthy-donor time intervals. Variance in clone template counts between approximately two-week samples significantly increased with total template count across all healthy donors. It was expected by the authors that biological variance in healthy repertoires might increase further over much longer intervals, such as months to years.

The immunoSEQ Assay, which uses bias-controlled multiplex PCR amplification of genomic DNA, was used to profile TCRbeta CDR3 regions. In the authors' own workflow: To quantify the absolute abundance of each unique TCRbeta CDR3 region, the sequences were collapsed and filtered. Two models were used to test differential abundance: a binomial model (Fisher-equivalent) and a beta-binomial model that adds time-dependent variance fitted from healthy donors. Clones with fewer than 5 combined templates were removed, and differential abundance was called for clones with a Benjamini-Hochberg FDR below 0.01. Beta-binomial variance was modeled as a function of total template count across the two samples using the form v = (b*log(k)+a)^2. TCRdb holds this immuneACCESS table with in-frame rearrangements only. Some clones are missing; in checked studies, unresolved V genes explain under half, and the rest has no known cause. V, J and clone size are taken as reported in that table, and D and trimming were inferred from the DNA itself. This sample has 90,000 to 95,000 clones in its table, and nearly 90% of those were observed once. Approximately 5% of the sample lies in the top ten.

The chain is encoded by TRBV5-1 joined to TRBJ2-4; TRBD1 is possibly the D segment (5 matching bases). The source of this sequence is a person between 18 and 69 years old in good health. What was sequenced was blood. The nucleotide sequence reads as follows: TGCGCCAGCAGCCCGGACACGCAGAATAAATGGAACATTCAGTACTTC. Its coded protein is CASSPDTQNKWNIQYF. The entire variable domain, with the stretches around the CDR3 drawn from the reference TRBV5-1 and TRBJ2-4 proteins, is KAGVTQTPRYLIKTRGQQVTLSCSPISGHRSVSWYQQTPGQGLQFLFEYFSETQRNKGNFPGRFSGRQFSNSRSEMNVSTLELGDSALYLCASSPDTQNKWNIQYFGAGTRLSVL.